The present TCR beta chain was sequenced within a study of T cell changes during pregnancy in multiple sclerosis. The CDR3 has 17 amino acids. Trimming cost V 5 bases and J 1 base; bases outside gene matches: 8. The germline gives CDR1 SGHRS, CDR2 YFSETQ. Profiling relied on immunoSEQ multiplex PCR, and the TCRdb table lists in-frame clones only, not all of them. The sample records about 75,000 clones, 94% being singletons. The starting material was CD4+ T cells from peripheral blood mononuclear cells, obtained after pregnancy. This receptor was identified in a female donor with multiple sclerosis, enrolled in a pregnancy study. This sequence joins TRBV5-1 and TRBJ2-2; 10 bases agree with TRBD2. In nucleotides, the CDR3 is TGCGCCAGCAGGTTACTAGCGGGGTTTAAGAACACCGGGGAGCTGTTTTTT. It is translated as CASRLLAGFKNTGELFF.